A selection of T cell receptor beta chains follows, all from one sample in a study of a mutant IDH1 vaccine in newly diagnosed glioma. These receptors are not linked to any known antigen. Clones were read by immunoSEQ multiplex PCR, and TCRdb kept only the in-frame ones, dropping some. The sample consists of approximately 27,000 clones, approximately 88% of them appearing once. The sample here was PBMCs, taken from a glioma patient whose treatment included an IDH1 peptide vaccine. The origin of the receptors is a man aged 18-30 years with glioma. Both conserved end residues are part of each CDR3. A D gene is named only where the DNA matches it firmly. Not all rows give a size; the values are once, few, many and, for expanded clones, a class.

TRBV29-1	TRBJ1-1	TRBD1	NA	CSVAGQGVRNTEAFF	TGCAGCGTTGCAGGACAGGGGGTCAGGAACACTGAAGCTTTCTTT
TRBV15	TRBJ1-2	NA	few	CATSRAGPYGYTF	TGTGCCACCAGCAGAGCCGGGCCTTATGGCTACACCTTC
TRBV7-9	TRBJ1-4	TRBD1	NA	CASSLARGRGEKLFF	TGTGCCAGCAGCTTAGCCAGGGGGCGAGGTGAAAAACTGTTTTTT
TRBV30	TRBJ2-3	NA	NA	CAWRKGATDTQYF	TGTGCCTGGAGAAAAGGGGCCACAGATACGCAGTATTTT
TRBV5-1	TRBJ1-2	NA	NA	CASSLAQNYGYTF	TGCGCCAGCAGCTTGGCTCAGAACTATGGCTACACCTTC
TRBV29-1	TRBJ1-2	NA	once	CSVTGNFNYGYTF	TGCAGCGTAACAGGGAACTTTAACTATGGCTACACCTTC
TRBV28	TRBJ2-7	NA	NA	CASSFNRDHEQYF	TGTGCCAGCAGTTTCAACAGGGACCACGAGCAGTACTTC
TRBV19	TRBJ1-5	NA	NA	CASSIDLDWGNQPQHF	TGTGCCAGTAGTATAGATCTGGATTGGGGCAATCAGCCCCAGCATTTT
TRBV5-1	TRBJ1-1	NA	few	CASSLDYTEAFF	TGCGCCAGCAGCTTGGACTACACTGAAGCTTTCTTT
TRBV19	TRBJ1-1	TRBD1	NA	CASIRSRGAGDTEAFF	TGTGCCAGTATCCGGTCCAGGGGGGCTGGTGACACTGAAGCTTTCTTT
TRBV4-3	TRBJ2-5	NA	NA	CASSQDGGYQETQYF	TGCGCCAGCAGCCAAGATGGAGGGTACCAAGAGACCCAGTACTTC
TRBV30	TRBJ1-1	NA	NA	CAWSVWAANTEAFF	TGTGCCTGGAGTGTATGGGCAGCGAACACTGAAGCTTTCTTT
TRBV19	TRBJ1-3	NA	NA	CASKEDSSGNTIYF	TGTGCCAGTAAGGAGGACAGCTCTGGAAACACCATATATTTT
TRBV5-1	TRBJ1-4	NA	NA	CASSSGATNEKLFF	TGCGCCAGCAGCTCAGGAGCAACTAATGAAAAACTGTTTTTT
TRBV30	TRBJ2-7	NA	NA	CAWSHGRPGNEQYF	TGTGCCTGGAGTCATGGACGTCCTGGGAACGAGCAGTACTTC
TRBV12-5	TRBJ1-1	TRBD1	NA	CASATGQGTEAFF	TGTGCTAGTGCCACGGGACAGGGGACTGAAGCTTTCTTT
TRBV13	TRBJ2-1	TRBD2	NA	CASSSGLAVYNEQFF	TGTGCCAGCAGCTCCGGACTAGCGGTATACAATGAGCAGTTCTTC
TRBV15	TRBJ1-6	NA	NA	CATSRVLLTGVGNSPLHF	TGTGCCACCAGCAGAGTCCTACTGACAGGCGTAGGTAATTCACCCCTCCACTTT
TRBV7-2	TRBJ1-4	NA	NA	CASSLAGFVGGEKLFF	TGTGCCAGCAGCTTAGCCGGATTTGTGGGGGGTGAAAAACTGTTTTTT
TRBV19	TRBJ1-5	NA	NA	CASTGILQDQPQHF	TGTGCCAGTACCGGTATTCTACAGGATCAGCCCCAGCATTTT
TRBV10-2	TRBJ1-5	NA	few	CASSEGDTISNQPQHF	TGCGCCAGCAGTGAGGGGGACACTATTAGCAATCAGCCCCAGCATTTT
TRBV5-1	TRBJ2-3	TRBD2	NA	CASSGEAGGSDTQYF	TGCGCCAGCAGCGGGGAAGCGGGAGGCTCAGATACGCAGTATTTT
TRBV4-3	TRBJ2-7	TRBD2	NA	CASSRTNSGERAYEQYF	TGCGCCAGCAGCCGGACGAACAGCGGGGAGCGGGCCTACGAGCAGTACTTC
TRBV4-3	TRBJ1-2	NA	NA	CASSQDLTYGYTF	TGCGCCAGCAGCCAAGATCTCACCTATGGCTACACCTTC
TRBV25-1	TRBJ2-5	NA	NA	CASREGRETQYF	TGTGCCAGCAGGGAGGGCCGGGAGACCCAGTACTTC
TRBV4-2	TRBJ2-3	NA	NA	CASSPRPQGSTDTQYF	TGTGCCAGCAGCCCCCGGCCCCAGGGCAGCACAGATACGCAGTATTTT
TRBV5-6	TRBJ1-1	TRBD1	NA	CASSLGTAGTEAFF	TGTGCCAGCAGCCTGGGGACAGCAGGCACTGAAGCTTTCTTT
TRBV5-1	TRBJ1-3	TRBD1	NA	CASSLDGTAGNTIYF	TGCGCCAGCAGCTTGGATGGGACAGCTGGAAACACCATATATTTT
TRBV7-2	TRBJ1-2	TRBD1	NA	CASSLPLGQGYGYTF	TGTGCCAGCAGCTTGCCCCTGGGACAGGGCTATGGCTACACCTTC
TRBV5-1	TRBJ1-1	TRBD1	NA	CASSLRTGGMTAEAFF	TGCGCCAGCAGCCTCCGGACAGGGGGCATGACCGCTGAAGCTTTCTTT
TRBV4-3	TRBJ2-6	NA	NA	CASSQDWQSSGANVLTF	TGCGCCAGCAGCCAAGATTGGCAGAGCTCTGGGGCCAACGTCCTGACTTTC
TRBV6-1	TRBJ2-1	NA	NA	CATFQNEQFF	TGTGCCACCTTTCAAAATGAGCAGTTCTTC
TRBV28	TRBJ2-3	NA	NA	CASSPRDTQYF	TGTGCCAGCAGTCCAAGAGATACGCAGTATTTT
TRBV7-9	TRBJ1-4	NA	NA	CASSPPYEKLFF	TGTGCCAGCAGCCCCCCCTACGAAAAACTGTTTTTT
TRBV10-3	TRBJ1-2	NA	few	CAISESTRGYGYTF	TGTGCCATCAGTGAGTCGACCAGGGGCTATGGCTACACCTTC